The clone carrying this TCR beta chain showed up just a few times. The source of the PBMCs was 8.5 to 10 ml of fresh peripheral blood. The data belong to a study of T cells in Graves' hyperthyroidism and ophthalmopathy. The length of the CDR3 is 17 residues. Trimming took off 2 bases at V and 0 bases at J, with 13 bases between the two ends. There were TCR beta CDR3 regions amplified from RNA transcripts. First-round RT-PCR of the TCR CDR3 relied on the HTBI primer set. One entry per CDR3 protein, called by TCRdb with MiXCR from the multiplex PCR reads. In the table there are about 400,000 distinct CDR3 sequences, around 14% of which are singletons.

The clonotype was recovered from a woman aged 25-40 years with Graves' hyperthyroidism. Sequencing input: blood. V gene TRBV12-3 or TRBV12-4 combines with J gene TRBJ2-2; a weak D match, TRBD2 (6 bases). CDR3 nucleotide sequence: TGTGCCAGCAGTTTACGCCGTACTAGCACGAACACCGGGGAGCTGTTTTTT. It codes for CASSLRRTSTNTGELFF.